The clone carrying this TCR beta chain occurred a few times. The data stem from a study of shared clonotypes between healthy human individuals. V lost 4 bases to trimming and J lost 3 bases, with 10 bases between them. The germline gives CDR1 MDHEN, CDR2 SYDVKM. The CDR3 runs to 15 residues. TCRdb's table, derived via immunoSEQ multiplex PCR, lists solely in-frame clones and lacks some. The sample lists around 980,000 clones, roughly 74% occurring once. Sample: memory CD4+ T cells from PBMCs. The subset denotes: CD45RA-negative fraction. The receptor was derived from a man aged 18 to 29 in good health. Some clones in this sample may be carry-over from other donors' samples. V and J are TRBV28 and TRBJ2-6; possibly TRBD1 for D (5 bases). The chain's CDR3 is CASSSGFFGANVLTF. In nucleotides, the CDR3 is TGTGCCAGCAGTTCAGGGTTCTTTGGGGCCAACGTCCTGACTTTC.